The T cell receptor (beta chain) described here comes from a study of blood T cell repertoires in COVID-19. The CDR3 is 13 amino acids. The germline CDR1 and CDR2 sequences are SGHDT and YYEEEE. Trimming removed 0 bases from V and 10 bases from J; junction bases left unmatched: 5. As processed by the authors: Amplification of reference gene primers provided the estimated nucleated cell counts. Generated by immunoSEQ multiplex PCR, the TCRdb table keeps only in-frame clones and is missing some. V, J and clone size reflect that table, while D and trimming were determined from the DNA. Of some 150,000 clones listed, about 85% are singletons. The Seattle patients, enrolled during active infection, were followed longitudinally.

Sequences were obtained from peripheral blood. This clonotype originated in a woman aged 70-85 years with COVID-19, enrolled during active disease. The genes are TRBV5-6 and TRBJ1-2; TRBD1 matches at 8 bases. The CDR3 coding sequence is TGTGCCAGCAGCTTGGTCGCAGGGGGCGACTACACCTTC. Its translation: CASSLVAGGDYTF.